This T cell receptor beta chain comes out of a study of HIV-infected patients and healthy controls. The overall study: Early therapy brought no consistent CD8 count shift, though the CD4:CD8 ratio rose a little.

The sample holds many counts of this clonotype. No cell fractionation was done, so the repertoire covers all unsorted peripheral blood T cells. Donors were HIV-infected adults who had not yet started antiretroviral therapy but were about to begin. Losses at the gene ends were 5 bases for V and 5 bases for J; bases not matched to a gene: 7. CDR3 length: 14 amino acids. The germline V gene has CDR1 SGHTA and CDR2 FQGNSA. Alpha and beta constant-region primers primed reverse transcription of around 0.5 ug RNA. Each of the alpha and beta chains got its own library through chain-specific third strand synthesis with indices. One entry per CDR3 protein, called by TCRdb with MiXCR from the 5' RACE reads. The sample contains around 8,600 distinct CDR3 sequences, approximately 7.9% of which appear only once.

The sequences come from blood, collected before antiretroviral therapy. The TCR originated in an adult with HIV infection. The donor label of this sample is uncertain. This rearrangement joins TRBV7-2 to TRBJ1-1; 8 bases match TRBD1. CDR3 region: CASSPGTGRTEAFF. The CDR3, as DNA: TGTGCCAGCAGCCCGGGGACAGGACGTACTGAAGCTTTCTTT.